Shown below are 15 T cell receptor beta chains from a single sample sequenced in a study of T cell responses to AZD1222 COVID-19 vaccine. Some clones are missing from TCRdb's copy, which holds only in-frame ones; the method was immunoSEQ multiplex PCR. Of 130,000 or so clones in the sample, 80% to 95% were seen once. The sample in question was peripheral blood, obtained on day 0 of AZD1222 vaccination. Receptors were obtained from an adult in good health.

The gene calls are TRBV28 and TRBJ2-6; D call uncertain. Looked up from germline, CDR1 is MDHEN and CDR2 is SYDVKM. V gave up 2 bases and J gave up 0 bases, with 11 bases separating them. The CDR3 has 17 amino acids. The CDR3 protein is CASSLPPIGSGANVLTF. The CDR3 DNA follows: TGTGCCAGCAGTTTACCCCCTATTGGCTCTGGGGCCAACGTCCTGACTTTC.

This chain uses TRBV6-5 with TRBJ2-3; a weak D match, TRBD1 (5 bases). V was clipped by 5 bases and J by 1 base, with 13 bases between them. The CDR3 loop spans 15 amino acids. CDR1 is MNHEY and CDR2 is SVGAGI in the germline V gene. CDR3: CASSPLLQGTDTQYF. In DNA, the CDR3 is TGTGCCAGCAGTCCTTTGTTACAGGGCACAGATACGCAGTATTTT.

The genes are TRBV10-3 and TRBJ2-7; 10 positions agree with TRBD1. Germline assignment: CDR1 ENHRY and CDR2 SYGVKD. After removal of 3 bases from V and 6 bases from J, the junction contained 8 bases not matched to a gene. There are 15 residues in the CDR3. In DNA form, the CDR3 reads TGTGCCATCAGTGATAGCGGGACAGGGGTGCCCGAGCAGTACTTC. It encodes CAISDSGTGVPEQYF.

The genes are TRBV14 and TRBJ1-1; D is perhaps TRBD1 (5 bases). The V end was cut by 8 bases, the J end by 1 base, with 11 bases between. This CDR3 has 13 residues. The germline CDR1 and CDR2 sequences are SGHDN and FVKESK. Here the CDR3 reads CASGGAANTEAFF. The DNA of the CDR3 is TGTGCCAGCGGAGGGGCGGCGAACACTGAAGCTTTCTTT.

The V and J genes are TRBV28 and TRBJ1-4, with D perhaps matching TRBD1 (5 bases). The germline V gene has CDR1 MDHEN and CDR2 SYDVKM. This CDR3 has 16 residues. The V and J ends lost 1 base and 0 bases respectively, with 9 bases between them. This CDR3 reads CASSLYRSATNEKLFF. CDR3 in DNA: TGTGCCAGCAGTTTATACAGGAGTGCAACTAATGAAAAACTGTTTTTT.

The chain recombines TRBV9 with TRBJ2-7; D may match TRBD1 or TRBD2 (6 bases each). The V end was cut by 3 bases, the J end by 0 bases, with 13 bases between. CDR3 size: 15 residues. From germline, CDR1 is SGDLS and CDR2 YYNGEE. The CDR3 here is CASSEQGGGSYEQYF. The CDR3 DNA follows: TGTGCCAGCAGCGAACAGGGAGGAGGCTCCTACGAGCAGTACTTC. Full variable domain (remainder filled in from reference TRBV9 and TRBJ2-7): DSGVTQTPKHLITATGQRVTLRCSPRSGDLSVYWYQQSLDQGLQFLIQYYNGEERAKGNILERFSAQQFPDLHSELNLSSLELGDSALYFCASSEQGGGSYEQYFGPGTRLTVT.

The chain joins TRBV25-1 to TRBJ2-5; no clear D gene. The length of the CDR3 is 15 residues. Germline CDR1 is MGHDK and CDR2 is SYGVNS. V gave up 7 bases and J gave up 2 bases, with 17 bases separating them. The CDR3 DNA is TGTGCCAGCACCTCACCCGACGGACGGCAAGAGACCCAGTACTTC. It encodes CASTSPDGRQETQYF.

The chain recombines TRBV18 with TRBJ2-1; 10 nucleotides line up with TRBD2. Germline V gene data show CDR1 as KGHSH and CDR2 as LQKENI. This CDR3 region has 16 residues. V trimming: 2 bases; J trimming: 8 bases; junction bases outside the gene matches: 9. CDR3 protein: CASSPEVAGGTDEQFF. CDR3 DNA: TGTGCCAGCTCACCAGAAGTAGCGGGAGGCACGGATGAGCAGTTCTTC.

The CDR3 sequence is CASSPFPKAEMRVRNTGELFF. The CDR3 DNA sequence: TGTGCCAGCAGTCCCTTTCCAAAGGCGGAGATGCGAGTTAGGAACACCGGGGAGCTGTTTTTT. V is TRBV28 and J is TRBJ2-2; D is undetermined. Germline loops: CDR1 MDHEN, CDR2 SYDVKM. Trimming left V 5 bases short and J 1 base short, with 29 bases between. The CDR3 covers 21 residues. The full variable domain, in which reference TRBV28 and TRBJ2-2 provide the parts outside the CDR3, is DVKVTQSSRYLVKRTGEKVFLECVQDMDHENMFWYRQDPGLGLRLIYFSYDVKMKEKGDIPEGYSVSREKKERFSLILESASTNQTSMYLCASSPFPKAEMRVRNTGELFFGEGSRLTVL.

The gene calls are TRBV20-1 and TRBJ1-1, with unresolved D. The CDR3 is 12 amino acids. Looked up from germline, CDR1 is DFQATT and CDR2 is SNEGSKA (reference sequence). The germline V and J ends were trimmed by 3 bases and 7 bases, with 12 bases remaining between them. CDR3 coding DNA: TGCAGTGCTAGTAGTGTCCAGCTTGAAGCTTTCTTT. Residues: CSASSVQLEAFF.

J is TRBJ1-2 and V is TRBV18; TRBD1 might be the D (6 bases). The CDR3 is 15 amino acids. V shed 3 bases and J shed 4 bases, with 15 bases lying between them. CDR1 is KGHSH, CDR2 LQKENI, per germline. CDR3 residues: CASSPYTGQGYGYTF. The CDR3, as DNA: TGTGCCAGCTCACCGTATACAGGGCAGGGCTATGGCTACACCTTC.

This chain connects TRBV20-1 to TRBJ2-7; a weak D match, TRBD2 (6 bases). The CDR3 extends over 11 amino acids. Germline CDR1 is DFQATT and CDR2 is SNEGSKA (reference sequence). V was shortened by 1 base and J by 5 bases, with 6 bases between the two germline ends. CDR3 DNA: TGCAGTGCTAGAGCGGGGGACGAGCAGTACTTC. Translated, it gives CSARAGDEQYF.

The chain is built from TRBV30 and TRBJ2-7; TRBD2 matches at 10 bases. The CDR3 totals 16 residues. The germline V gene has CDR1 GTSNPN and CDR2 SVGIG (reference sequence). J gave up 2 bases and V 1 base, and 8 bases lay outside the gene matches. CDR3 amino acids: CAWSGRAGGLPYEQYF. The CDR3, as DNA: TGTGCCTGGAGTGGGCGAGCGGGAGGGCTCCCCTACGAGCAGTACTTC.

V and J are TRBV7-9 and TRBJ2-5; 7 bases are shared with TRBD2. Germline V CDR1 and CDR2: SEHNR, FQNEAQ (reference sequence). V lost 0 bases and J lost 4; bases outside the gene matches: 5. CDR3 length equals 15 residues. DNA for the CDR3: TGTGCCAGCAGCTTAGCGAGCGGGATCGCAGAGACCCAGTACTTC. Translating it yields CASSLASGIAETQYF.

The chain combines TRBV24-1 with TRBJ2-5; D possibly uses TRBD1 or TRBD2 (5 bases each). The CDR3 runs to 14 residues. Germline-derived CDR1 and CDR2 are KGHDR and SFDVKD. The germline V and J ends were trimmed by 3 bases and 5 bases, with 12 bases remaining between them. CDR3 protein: CATSDPGPSETQYF. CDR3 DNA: TGTGCCACCAGTGATCCGGGACCTTCGGAGACCCAGTACTTC.